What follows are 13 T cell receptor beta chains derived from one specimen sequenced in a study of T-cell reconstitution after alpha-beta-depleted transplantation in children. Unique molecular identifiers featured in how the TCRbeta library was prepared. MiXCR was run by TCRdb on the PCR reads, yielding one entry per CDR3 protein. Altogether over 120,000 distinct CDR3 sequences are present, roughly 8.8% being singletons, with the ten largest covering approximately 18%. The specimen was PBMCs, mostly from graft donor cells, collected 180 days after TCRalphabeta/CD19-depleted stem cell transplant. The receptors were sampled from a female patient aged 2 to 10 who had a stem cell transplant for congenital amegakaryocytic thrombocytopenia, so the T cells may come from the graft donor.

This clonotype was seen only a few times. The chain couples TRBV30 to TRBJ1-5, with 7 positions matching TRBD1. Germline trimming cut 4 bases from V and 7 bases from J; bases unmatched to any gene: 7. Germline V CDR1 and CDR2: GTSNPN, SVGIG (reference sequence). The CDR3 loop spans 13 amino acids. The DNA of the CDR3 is TGTGCCTGGACCAAAGGGGGCGGACAGCCCCAGCATTTT. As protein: CAWTKGGGQPQHF.

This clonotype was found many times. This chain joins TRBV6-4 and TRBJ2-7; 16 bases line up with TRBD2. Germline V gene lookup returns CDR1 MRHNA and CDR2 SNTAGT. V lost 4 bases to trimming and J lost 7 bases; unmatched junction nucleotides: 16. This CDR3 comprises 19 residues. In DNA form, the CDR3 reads TGTGCCAGCAGTGGTCAGAGTCCGGGACTAGCGGGGGGGCTTTGGGAGCAGTACTTC. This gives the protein CASSGQSPGLAGGLWEQYF.

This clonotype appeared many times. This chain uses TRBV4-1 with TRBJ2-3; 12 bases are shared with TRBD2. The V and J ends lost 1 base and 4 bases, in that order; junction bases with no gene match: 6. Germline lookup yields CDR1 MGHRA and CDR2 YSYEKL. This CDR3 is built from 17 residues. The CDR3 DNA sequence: TGCGCCAGCAGCCAAGCGCCTAGCGGGGGGGCGCCAGATACGCAGTATTTT. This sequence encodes CASSQAPSGGAPDTQYF.

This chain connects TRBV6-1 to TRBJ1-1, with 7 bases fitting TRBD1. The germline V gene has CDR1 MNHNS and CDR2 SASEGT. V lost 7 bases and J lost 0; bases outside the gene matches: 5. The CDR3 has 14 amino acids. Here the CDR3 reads CASNHGTVNTEAFF. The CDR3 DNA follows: TGTGCCAGCAACCACGGGACAGTGAACACTGAAGCTTTCTTT.

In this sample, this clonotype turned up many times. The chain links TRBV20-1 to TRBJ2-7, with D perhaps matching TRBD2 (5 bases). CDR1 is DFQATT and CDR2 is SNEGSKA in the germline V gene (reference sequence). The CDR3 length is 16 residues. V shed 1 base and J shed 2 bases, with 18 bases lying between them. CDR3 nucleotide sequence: TGCAGTGCTAGAGGACCTCTCCACTTACTAGCCTACGAGCAGTACTTC. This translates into CSARGPLHLLAYEQYF.

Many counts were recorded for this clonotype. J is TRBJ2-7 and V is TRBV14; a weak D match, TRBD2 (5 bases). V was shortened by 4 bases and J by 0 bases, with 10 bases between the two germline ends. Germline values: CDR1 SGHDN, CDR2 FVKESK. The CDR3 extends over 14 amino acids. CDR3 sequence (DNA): TGTGCCAGCAGCCGTAGTGGGAGCTCCTACGAGCAGTACTTC. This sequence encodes CASSRSGSSYEQYF. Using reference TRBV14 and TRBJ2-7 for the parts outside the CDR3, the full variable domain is EAGVTQFPSHSVIEKGQTVTLRCDPISGHDNLYWYRRVMGKEIKFLLHFVKESKQDESGMPNNRFLAERTGGTYSTLKVQPAELEDSGVYFCASSRSGSSYEQYFGPGTRLTVT.

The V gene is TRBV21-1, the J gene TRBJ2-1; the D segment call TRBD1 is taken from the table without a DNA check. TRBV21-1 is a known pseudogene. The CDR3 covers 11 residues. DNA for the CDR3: TGTGCCGGCGTAAAGACAGGGGAGCAGTTCTTC. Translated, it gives CAGVKTGEQFF.

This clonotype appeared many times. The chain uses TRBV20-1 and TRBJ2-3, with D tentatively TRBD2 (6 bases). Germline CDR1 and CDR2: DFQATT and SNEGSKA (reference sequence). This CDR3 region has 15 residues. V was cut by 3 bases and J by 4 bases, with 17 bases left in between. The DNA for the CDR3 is TGCAGTGCTAGGTCGGGGCGGGATGTTGCAGATACGCAGTATTTT. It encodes CSARSGRDVADTQYF.

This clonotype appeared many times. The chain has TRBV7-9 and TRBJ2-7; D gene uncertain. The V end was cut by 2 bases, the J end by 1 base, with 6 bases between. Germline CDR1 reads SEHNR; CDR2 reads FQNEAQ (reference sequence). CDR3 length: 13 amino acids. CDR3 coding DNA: TGTGCCAGCAGCTTATTCTCATCCTACGAGCAGTACTTC. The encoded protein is CASSLFSSYEQYF.

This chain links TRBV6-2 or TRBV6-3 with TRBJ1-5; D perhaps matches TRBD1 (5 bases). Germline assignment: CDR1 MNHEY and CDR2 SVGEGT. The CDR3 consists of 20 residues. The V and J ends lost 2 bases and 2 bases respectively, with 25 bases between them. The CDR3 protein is CASSYPTRDRGRGGNQPQHF. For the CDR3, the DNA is TGTGCCAGCAGTTACCCTACCCGGGATCGGGGACGGGGTGGCAATCAGCCCCAGCATTTT.

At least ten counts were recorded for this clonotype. The CDR3 nucleotides read TGTGCCACCAGCAGACCGTTAAAGGCCCATCATGAAAAACTGTTTTTT. This gives the protein CATSRPLKAHHEKLFF. This chain connects TRBV15 to TRBJ1-4; no clear D gene. Trimming removed 2 bases from V and 6 bases from J, with 16 bases in between. The CDR3 is 16 amino acids. Germline CDR1 and CDR2: LNHNV and YYDKDF (reference sequence).

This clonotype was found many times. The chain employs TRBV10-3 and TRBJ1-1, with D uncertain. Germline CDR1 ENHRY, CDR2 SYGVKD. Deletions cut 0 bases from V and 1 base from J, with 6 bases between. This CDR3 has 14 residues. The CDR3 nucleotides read TGTGCCATCAGTGAGTCTAAGGGGAACACTGAAGCTTTCTTT. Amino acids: CAISESKGNTEAFF.

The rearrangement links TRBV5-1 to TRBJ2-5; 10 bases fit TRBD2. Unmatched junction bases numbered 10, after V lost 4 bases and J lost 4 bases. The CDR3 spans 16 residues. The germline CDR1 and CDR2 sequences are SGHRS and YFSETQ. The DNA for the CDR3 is TGCGCCAGCAGCGCCCCGGTAGCGGGGGGTCGAGAGACCCAGTACTTC. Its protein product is CASSAPVAGGRETQYF. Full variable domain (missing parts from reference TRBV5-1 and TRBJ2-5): KAGVTQTPRYLIKTRGQQVTLSCSPISGHRSVSWYQQTPGQGLQFLFEYFSETQRNKGNFPGRFSGRQFSNSRSEMNVSTLELGDSALYLCASSAPVAGGRETQYFGPGTRLLVL.